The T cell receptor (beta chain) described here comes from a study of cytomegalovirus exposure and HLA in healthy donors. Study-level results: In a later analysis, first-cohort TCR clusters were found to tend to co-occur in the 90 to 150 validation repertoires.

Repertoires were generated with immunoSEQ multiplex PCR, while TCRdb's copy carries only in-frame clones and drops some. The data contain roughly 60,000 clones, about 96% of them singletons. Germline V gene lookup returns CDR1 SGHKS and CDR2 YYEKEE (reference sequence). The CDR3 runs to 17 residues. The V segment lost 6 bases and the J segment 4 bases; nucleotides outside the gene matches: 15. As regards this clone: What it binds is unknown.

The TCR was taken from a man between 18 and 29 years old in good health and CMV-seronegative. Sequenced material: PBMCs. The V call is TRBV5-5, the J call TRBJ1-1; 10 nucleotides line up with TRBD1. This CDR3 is CASILRGDRGVGTEAFF. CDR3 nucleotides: TGTGCCAGCATTCTACGAGGGGACAGGGGAGTAGGCACTGAAGCTTTCTTT.